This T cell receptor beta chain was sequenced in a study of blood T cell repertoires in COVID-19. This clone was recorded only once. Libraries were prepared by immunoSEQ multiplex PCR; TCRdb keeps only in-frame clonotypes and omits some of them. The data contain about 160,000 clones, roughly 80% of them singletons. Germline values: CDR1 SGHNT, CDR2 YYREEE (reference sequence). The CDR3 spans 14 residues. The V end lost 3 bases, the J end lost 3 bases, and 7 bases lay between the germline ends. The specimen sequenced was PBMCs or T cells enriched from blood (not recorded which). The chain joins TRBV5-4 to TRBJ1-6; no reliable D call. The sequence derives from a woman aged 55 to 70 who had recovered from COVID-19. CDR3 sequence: CASSSSFYNSPLHF. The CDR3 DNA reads TGTGCCAGCAGCTCTAGTTTCTATAATTCACCCCTCCACTTT.